Sequencing of this TCR beta chain was carried out in a study of cytomegalovirus exposure and HLA in healthy donors. The study, taken as a whole, reports: The study had only CMV serostatus as immune exposure information. The study flagged around 150 TCR beta chains as cytomegalovirus-associated. A cluster of highly shared sequence variants was likely a sequencing artifact. About 87% or about 30% of the time was how often most TCR beta V segments were productive, according to an earlier analysis.

The primer mix had 60 Vbeta and 13 Jbeta primers. Repertoires were generated with immunoSEQ multiplex PCR, while TCRdb's copy carries only in-frame clones and drops some. The sample includes around 120,000 clones, 70% to 90% of them seen just once. This CDR3 is built from 14 residues. With V trimmed by 3 bases and J by 4 bases, 3 bases remained unmatched. Germline CDR1 is MRHNA and CDR2 is SNTAGT. As for this clone: The antigen remains unidentified.

The specimen sequenced was PBMCs. The chain is built from TRBV6-4 and TRBJ2-3; 8 bases match TRBD2. This clonotype originated in a boy between 10 and 17 years old in good health and CMV-seronegative. CDR3 residues: CASSDLGGADTQYF. The CDR3 nucleotides read TGTGCCAGCAGTGATCTCGGGGGGGCAGATACGCAGTATTTT.